This T cell receptor beta chain was observed in a study of T cells in Graves' hyperthyroidism and ophthalmopathy. Study-wide results and caveats: Most thyroid clonotypes expanded above 0.001 were also detected in blood.

Germline-derived CDR1 and CDR2 are MNHEY and SVGEGT. The junction had 11 bases not matched to a gene; V was cut back by 6 bases and J by 5 bases. This CDR3 comprises 16 residues. There were TCR beta CDR3 regions amplified from RNA transcripts. HTBI primers were the set used in a first-round RT-PCR of the TCR CDR3. TCRdb redid the calling of the multiplex PCR reads with MiXCR, one entry per CDR3 protein. The profile shows hundreds of thousands of distinct CDR3 sequences, about 14% of them singletons. This clonotype turned up a few times. Antigen unknown. Active moderate-to-severe ophthalmopathy, Clinical Activity Score at least 3, NOSPECS at least 4, under 3 months' duration.

The chain links TRBV6-2 or TRBV6-3 to TRBJ2-7; 12 bases line up with TRBD2. The sequence was collected from a woman in her forties or fifties with Graves' ophthalmopathy. The sequenced material came from blood. CDR3 nucleotides: TGTGCCAGCAGAACTCACCGGACTAGCGGGATTAACGAGCAGTACTTC. It translates to CASRTHRTSGINEQYF.